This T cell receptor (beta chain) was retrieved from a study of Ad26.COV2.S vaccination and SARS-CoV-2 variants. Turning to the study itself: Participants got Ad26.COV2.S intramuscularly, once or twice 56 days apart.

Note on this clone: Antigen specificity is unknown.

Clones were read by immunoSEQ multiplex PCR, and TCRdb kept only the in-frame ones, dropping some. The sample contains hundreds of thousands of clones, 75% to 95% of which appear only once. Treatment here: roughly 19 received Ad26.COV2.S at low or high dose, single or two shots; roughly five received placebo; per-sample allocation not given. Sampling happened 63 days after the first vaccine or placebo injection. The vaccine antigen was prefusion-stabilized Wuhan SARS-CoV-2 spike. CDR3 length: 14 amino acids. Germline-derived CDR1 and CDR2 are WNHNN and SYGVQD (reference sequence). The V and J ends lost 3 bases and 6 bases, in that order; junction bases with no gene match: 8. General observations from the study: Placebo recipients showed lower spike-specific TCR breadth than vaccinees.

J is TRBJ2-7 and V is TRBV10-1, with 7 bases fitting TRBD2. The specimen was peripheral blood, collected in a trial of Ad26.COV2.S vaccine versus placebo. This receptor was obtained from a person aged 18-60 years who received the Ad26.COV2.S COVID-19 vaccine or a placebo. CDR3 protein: CASSESGIGLEQYF. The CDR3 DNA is TGCGCCAGCAGTGAAAGCGGGATAGGACTCGAGCAGTACTTC.